Sequencing of this T cell receptor (beta chain) was carried out in a study of cytomegalovirus exposure and HLA in healthy donors. Study-level points and caveats: The study labeled 150 to 200 TCR beta chains cytomegalovirus-associated. It was reported that the classifier diagnosed cytomegalovirus status with high specificity and sensitivity in both the original and validation cohorts. There were some public TCRs occurring in many donors, but most TCR sequences were rare.

As concerns this clone: What it binds is not known.

Sequencing used immunoSEQ multiplex PCR; TCRdb keeps in-frame clones, though not all of them. The table shows 45,000 to 70,000 clones, with roughly 90% occurring only once. V lost 5 bases, J lost 5 bases, and 7 bases stayed unmatched. This CDR3 has 14 residues. CDR1 is SGHVS, CDR2 FNYEAQ, per germline. Sequencing used PBMCs. This sequence originates from a man aged 18 to 35 in good health and CMV-seronegative. The chain recombines TRBV7-6 with TRBJ1-1; 8 bases fit TRBD1. As DNA, the CDR3 is TGTGCCAGCAGCCCAACGACAGGGGTTACTGAAGCTTTCTTT. Translating gives CASSPTTGVTEAFF.